This TCR beta chain was found in a study of T cell responses to AZD1222 COVID-19 vaccine. Study-level information: Timing groups of about 4 and about 12 weeks for second doses were pooled.

Whole-study findings and limits: A mostly white British donor set with more females was recruited, and clonal diversity was possibly underestimated.

The CDR3 extends over 16 amino acids. The ends lost 3 bases at V and 5 bases at J; junction bases unmatched: 11. Germline V gene sequence: CDR1 LGHNA, CDR2 YNFKEQ. This clone has only one observation. Its antigen is as yet unknown. Sequenced by immunoSEQ multiplex PCR; TCRdb stores in-frame clones only, minus some. The data contain some 170,000 clones, roughly nine tenths of them singletons. Sample: peripheral blood, taken on day 0 of AZD1222 vaccination. The chain couples TRBV4-2 to TRBJ2-7; TRBD1 agrees at 9 bases. The origin of this receptor is an adult in good health. The CDR3 sequence: CASSQDTGTGYDEQYF. DNA of the CDR3: TGTGCCAGCAGCCAGGATACCGGGACAGGGTATGACGAGCAGTACTTC.